Listed here is a single TCR beta chain. Its antigen is not identified. Libraries were prepared by immunoSEQ multiplex PCR; TCRdb keeps only in-frame clonotypes and omits some of them. The sample consists of just over 2,000,000 clones, 95% of them appearing once. The CDR3 has 15 amino acids. The V and J ends lost 8 bases and 0 bases respectively, with 14 bases between them. Germline V gives CDR1 MNHEY, CDR2 SVGAGI. This entry is derived from a study of shared clonotypes between healthy human individuals. Study outcomes and limitations: Represented genetic and exposure-history diversity was restricted by having few donors.

There were only Caucasian adults among the donors, and all lived in Nashville, Tennessee. This receptor was taken from a man aged 18-30 years in good health. The chain employs TRBV6-5 and TRBJ1-5; D is unresolved. The source material was naive CD4+ T cells sorted from blood. Subset: CD45RA+ positively selected. CDR3 sequence (DNA): TGTGCCAGCTCACTTAGGCACTCTAGCAATCAGCCCCAGCATTTT. The encoded protein is CASSLRHSSNQPQHF.